One sample yielded the 25 T cell receptor beta chains listed below, sequenced in a study of cytomegalovirus exposure and HLA in healthy donors. 60 Vbeta and 13 Jbeta primers were used in PCR. TCRdb keeps only in-frame clones here, not all; method: immunoSEQ multiplex PCR. The table includes hundreds of thousands of clones, 82% detected once. The sequencing input was PBMCs. These receptors were collected from a woman aged 40-49 years in good health and CMV-seronegative.

The chain couples TRBV7-3 to TRBJ2-1, with D perhaps matching TRBD2 (7 bases). In germline, CDR1 is SGHTA, CDR2 FQGTGA. V lost 2 bases and J lost 8, with 16 bases in between. The CDR3 has 15 amino acids. DNA of the CDR3: TGTGCCAGCAGCTTATCGCGGGGGCCGAGCGATGAGCAGTTCTTC. This codes for CASSLSRGPSDEQFF.

The J gene is TRBJ1-2, the V gene TRBV7-8; 7 bases agree with TRBD1. CDR1 and CDR2 (germline): SGHVS, FQNEAQ. This CDR3 region has 15 residues. V lost 6 bases, J lost 12 bases, and 19 bases stayed unmatched. The CDR3 loop is CASSFAELGTARHTF. Here the CDR3 DNA reads TGTGCCAGCAGTTTCGCGGAGTTGGGGACAGCCCGCCACACCTTC.

The rearrangement links TRBV7-2 to TRBJ2-3; perhaps TRBD2 as D (6 bases). The CDR3 has 12 amino acids. CDR1 SGHTA and CDR2 FQGNSA come from the germline V gene. V was cut by 5 bases and J by 5 bases, with 8 bases left in between. CDR3 DNA sequence: TGTGCCAGCAGCGAGGGAGGAGATACGCAGTATTTT. It codes for CASSEGGDTQYF.

The gene calls are TRBV29-1 and TRBJ1-4; 10 positions agree with TRBD1. J was trimmed by 8 bases and V by 0 bases; bases with no gene match: 6. Germline values: CDR1 SQVTM, CDR2 ANQGSEA. CDR3 length: 15 amino acids. CDR3 sequence (DNA): TGCAGCGTTGAAGATACAGGGACAGGGGCAGAAAAACTGTTTTTT. Translated, it gives CSVEDTGTGAEKLFF.

This chain uses TRBV19 with TRBJ2-5; 9 bases map to TRBD2. CDR3 length: 17 amino acids. J was trimmed by 3 bases and V by 3 bases; bases with no gene match: 11. Germline CDR1 and CDR2: LNHDA and SQIVND (reference sequence). In DNA form, the CDR3 reads TGTGCCAGTAGTATGCGGGGGCCTCGCGGGGGGGAAGAGACCCAGTACTTC. Amino acid sequence: CASSMRGPRGGEETQYF.

Written as DNA, the CDR3 is TGTGCCAGTAGTATCGCGGATGAGCAGTTCTTC. As protein: CASSIADEQFF. The V call is TRBV19, the J call TRBJ2-1; no clear D. V was clipped by 3 bases and J by 8 bases, with 5 bases between them. Per germline, CDR1 LNHDA and CDR2 SQIVND (reference sequence). This CDR3 has 11 residues.

The chain has TRBV7-2 and TRBJ2-5, with D possibly being TRBD1 (6 bases). The tail of the sequence fits TRBJ2-7 better, so the J call may be wrong. This CDR3 is 14 amino acids long. Germline CDR1 reads SGHTA; CDR2 reads FQGNSA. The DNA of the CDR3 is TGTGCCAGCAGCTTGGACAGAATCTCCTACGAGCAGTACTTC. It encodes CASSLDRISYEQYF.

The gene calls are TRBV5-1 and TRBJ2-3; TRBD1 is a possible D gene (5 bases). CDR1 SGHRS and CDR2 YFSETQ come from the germline V gene. The CDR3 spans 15 residues. V was shortened by 2 bases and J by 2 bases, with 12 bases between the two germline ends. In DNA form, the CDR3 reads TGCGCCAGCAGCTTAGACAGTGCCCTCACAGATACGCAGTATTTT. This encodes CASSLDSALTDTQYF.

The chain combines TRBV5-1 with TRBJ2-5, with TRBD1 identical over 9 bases. The germline CDR1 and CDR2 sequences are SGHRS and YFSETQ. This CDR3 is 14 amino acids long. V trimming: 2 bases; J trimming: 3 bases; junction bases outside the gene matches: 2. CDR3 protein: CASSFRTGEETQYF. The CDR3 DNA sequence: TGCGCCAGCAGCTTTCGGACAGGGGAAGAGACCCAGTACTTC.

The chain couples TRBV5-1 to TRBJ1-1; D uncertain. Trimming removed 0 bases from V and 8 bases from J, with 5 bases in between. Germline assignment: CDR1 SGHRS and CDR2 YFSETQ. This CDR3 contains 11 residues. The CDR3 DNA sequence: TGCGCCAGCAGCTTGGGGCCAGAAGCTTTCTTT. Translating it yields CASSLGPEAFF.

The chain has TRBV11-2 and TRBJ1-2; TRBD1 might be the D (5 bases). The germline V and J ends were trimmed by 4 bases and 4 bases, with 13 bases remaining between them. The CDR3 contains 14 residues. CDR1 SGHAT and CDR2 FQNNGV come from the germline V gene. CDR3 loop: CASSSSRGSYGYTF. The CDR3 coding sequence is TGTGCCAGCAGCTCCTCGCGGGGCTCCTATGGCTACACCTTC. The full variable domain, with the rest looked up from reference TRBV11-2 and TRBJ1-2, is EAGVAQSPRYKIIEKRQSVAFWCNPISGHATLYWYQQILGQGPKLLIQFQNNGVVDDSQLPKDRFSAERLKGVDSTLKIQPAKLEDSAVYLCASSSSRGSYGYTFGSGTRLTVV.

The rearrangement links TRBV19 to TRBJ1-1, with D possibly matching TRBD1 (6 bases). Germline V gene lookup returns CDR1 LNHDA and CDR2 SQIVND (reference sequence). The CDR3 length is 15 residues. V was shortened by 3 bases and J by 0 bases, with 11 bases between the two germline ends. Here the CDR3 reads CASSITGYMNTEAFF. CDR3 DNA sequence: TGTGCCAGTAGTATTACAGGGTACATGAACACTGAAGCTTTCTTT.

In nucleotides, the CDR3 is TGTGCCAGCAGGGGGGGACTAGTGGTCGATGAGCAGTTCTTC. Translation: CASRGGLVVDEQFF. The chain carries TRBV25-1 and TRBJ2-1, with 8 bases matching TRBD2. Germline V gene data show CDR1 as MGHDK and CDR2 as SYGVNS. The CDR3 spans 14 residues. V dropped 6 bases and J dropped 8; count of bases not matched to a gene: 9.

The rearrangement uses TRBV5-4 and TRBJ1-4; D is unclear. This CDR3 contains 15 residues. Trimming stripped 3 bases from V and 0 bases from J, with 9 bases between. Germline assignment: CDR1 SGHNT and CDR2 YYREEE (reference sequence). CDR3 residues: CASSYTPATNEKLFF. The DNA of the CDR3 is TGTGCCAGCAGCTATACCCCGGCAACTAATGAAAAACTGTTTTTT.

V gene TRBV19 combines with J gene TRBJ1-1, with 9 positions matching TRBD1. The trim removed 4 bases at V and 1 base at J, leaving 1 base unmatched. The germline gives CDR1 LNHDA, CDR2 SQIVND (reference sequence). The CDR3 extends over 14 amino acids. The CDR3 coding sequence is TGTGCCAGTAGTAACAGGGGGCAGAACACTGAAGCTTTCTTT. This encodes CASSNRGQNTEAFF. Full variable domain (outside the CDR3, taken from reference TRBV19 and TRBJ1-1): DGGITQSPKYLFRKEGQNVTLSCEQNLNHDAMYWYRQDPGQGLRLIYYSQIVNDFQKGDIAEGYSVSREKKESFPLTVTSAQKNPTAFYLCASSNRGQNTEAFFGQGTRLTVV.

The rearrangement joins TRBV19 to TRBJ2-3; D is perhaps TRBD1 (5 bases). This CDR3 is 11 amino acids long. From germline, CDR1 is LNHDA and CDR2 SQIVND (reference sequence). V lost 2 bases to trimming and J lost 10 bases, with 7 bases between them. The DNA of the CDR3 is TGTGCCAGTAGTATACTAGGGGCGCAGTATTTT. It translates to CASSILGAQYF.

This clone was observed a single time. V and J are TRBV30 and TRBJ1-2; 9 bases map to TRBD1. Germline trimming cut 1 base from V and 7 bases from J; bases unmatched to any gene: 10. Germline CDR1 reads GTSNPN; CDR2 reads SVGIG (reference sequence). This CDR3 contains 15 residues. CDR3 residues: CAWSALQGASRGYTF. The CDR3 region has the DNA TGTGCCTGGAGTGCCCTACAGGGGGCGTCTCGTGGCTACACCTTC.

Many counts were recorded for this clone. The gene calls are TRBV2 and TRBJ2-3; D remains unclear. The CDR3 is made up of 11 amino acids. Germline V CDR1 and CDR2: SNHLY, FYNNEI. Trimming took off 8 bases at V and 5 bases at J, with 8 bases between the two ends. CDR3 in DNA: TGTGCCAGCGCGGCCGGAGATACGCAGTATTTT. Residues: CASAAGDTQYF.

This clone was detected only a few times. The rearrangement links TRBV27 to TRBJ2-7; TRBD2 agrees at 7 bases. The CDR3 has 13 residues. Germline V gene data show CDR1 as MNHEY and CDR2 as SMNVEV (reference sequence). After removal of 3 bases from V and 3 bases from J, the junction contained 2 bases not matched to a gene. CDR3 in amino acids: CASSLREYYEQYF. The DNA for the CDR3 is TGTGCCAGCAGTTTGCGGGAGTACTACGAGCAGTACTTC.

The J gene is TRBJ1-4, the V gene TRBV30; maybe TRBD1 (5 bases). From germline, CDR1 is GTSNPN and CDR2 SVGIG (reference sequence). The CDR3 covers 13 residues. Trimming removed 3 bases from V and 8 bases from J, with 13 bases in between. In DNA, the CDR3 is TGTGCCTGGAGCGCAGGGCCCAGGGAAAAACTGTTTTTT. Its translation is CAWSAGPREKLFF. Supplemented by reference TRBV30 and TRBJ1-4, the full variable domain reads SQTIHQWPATLVQPVGSPLSLECTVEGTSNPNLYWYRQAAGRGLQLLFYSVGIGQISSEVPQNLSASRPQDRQFILSSKKLLLSDSGFYLCAWSAGPREKLFFGSGTQLSVL.

J is TRBJ1-2 and V is TRBV19; D is unresolved. Germline CDR1 LNHDA, CDR2 SQIVND (reference sequence). V dropped 4 bases and J dropped 4 bases, with 10 bases sitting between them. This CDR3 spans 13 amino acids. CDR3 loop: CASSKDTVYGYTF. In nucleotides, the CDR3 is TGTGCCAGTAGTAAGGATACAGTCTATGGCTACACCTTC. The full variable domain, its missing parts supplied by reference TRBV19 and TRBJ1-2, is DGGITQSPKYLFRKEGQNVTLSCEQNLNHDAMYWYRQDPGQGLRLIYYSQIVNDFQKGDIAEGYSVSREKKESFPLTVTSAQKNPTAFYLCASSKDTVYGYTFGSGTRLTVV.

CDR3 DNA: TGCGCCAGCAGCCAAGATGGGCTAGCGGGGGATGAGCAGTTCTTC. It is translated as CASSQDGLAGDEQFF. This chain uses TRBV4-3 with TRBJ2-1; 10 nucleotides agree with TRBD2. The CDR3 runs to 15 residues. V trimming: 0 bases; J trimming: 8 bases; junction bases outside the gene matches: 4. Per germline, CDR1 LGHNA and CDR2 YSLEER.

Here the CDR3 DNA reads TGCGCCAGCAGCTCGGACATACCTAACTATGGCTACACCTTC. The encoded protein is CASSSDIPNYGYTF. The rearrangement joins TRBV5-1 to TRBJ1-2; TRBD1 is a possible D gene (5 bases). Germline CDR1 reads SGHRS; CDR2 reads YFSETQ. Trimming took off 3 bases at V and 0 bases at J, with 9 bases between the two ends. This CDR3 has 14 residues.

The chain has TRBV5-1 and TRBJ1-2; tentatively, D is TRBD1 (5 bases). The V end lost 0 bases, the J end lost 3 bases, and 15 bases lay between the germline ends. Germline CDR1 and CDR2: SGHRS and YFSETQ. CDR3 length equals 16 residues. The CDR3 sequence: CASSLEPAAGYYGYTF. DNA for the CDR3: TGCGCCAGCAGCTTGGAGCCGGCTGCAGGGTACTATGGCTACACCTTC.

The gene calls are TRBV5-1 and TRBJ1-2; maybe TRBD1 (5 bases). Per germline, CDR1 SGHRS and CDR2 YFSETQ. V was shortened by 1 base and J by 3 bases, with 13 bases between the two germline ends. The CDR3 runs 15 residues. The CDR3 sequence: CASSLQGVLDYGYTF. The CDR3 nucleotides are TGCGCCAGCAGCTTGCAAGGGGTACTCGACTATGGCTACACCTTC.